The entry below describes one TCR beta chain. This clonotype appeared many times. The antigen it recognizes is unknown. No clone much larger than this one lies a single base away; base qualities are absent. The data originate from a study of molecular identifiers for immune sequencing clone quantification (dated by TCRdb to the late 2010s). For the wider study: For a replicate experiment, RNA from 20,000 or 100,000 naive CD8 T cells was divided into five aliquots, and four of the five aliquots were sequenced. This methods study used CD8 T cells to benchmark TCR RNA copy counting and molecular-identifier clustering-based TCR repertoire sequencing (MIDCIRS).

Findings and caveats that apply to the study as a whole: Clones above 20 RNA copies held over 97% of molecules in CMV-specific effector cells but under 1% in naive cells. Spiked-in Jurkat TCR RNA equivalent to a single cell was reported to be detectable even among approximately 1 million naive CD8 T cells. Identical TCR molecules sharing a barcode could cause highly expanded clone sizes to be underestimated. When barcode sub-clustering was not used, chimeric consensus sequences inflated TCR diversity, with chimeras reaching as high as 47%. Modeling indicated approximately 3.2 TCR RNA copies recovered per cell, compared with roughly 9.7 by digital PCR, which implies a capture efficiency of about 31%. Naive libraries contained spiked-in Jurkat TCR RNA (more than 9 copies' worth), which is not part of the donor repertoire.

Trimming costs V 0 bases and J 0 bases, and their ends lie 12 bases apart. Measured from the cysteine to the phenylalanine, the CDR3 is 16 residues long. Solely the CDR3 DNA is kept, with 48 bases framed from the first base. Based on the germline V gene, the CDR1 and CDR2 sequences are SGHRS and YFSETQ. Libraries of naive CD8 T cells were built from anywhere between about 18,000 and 1,000,000 sorted cells, with 10%, 30% or 50% of the purified RNA used. Naive CD8 T cells were FACS-sorted as CD8+CD4-CCR7+CD45RA+ on a BD FACSAria II into RLT Plus buffer. Roughly nine TCR copies' worth of Jurkat RNA were spiked into roughly 20,000-1,000,000 naive CD8 T cell samples to test detection sensitivity. CD8 T cells were enriched with RosetteSep CD8+ T Cell Enrichment Cocktail and Ficoll-Paque, followed by ACK red cell lysis. The protocol used for the library was PCR. Instrument used: Illumina HiSeq 4000. Bulk TCR libraries were prepared as previously described, using TCR primers listed in Table S5. The Qiagen AllPrep DNA/RNA kit was used to purify total RNA. Reads from multiple sequencing runs of the same library were pooled before analysis. The original methods were these. Reads were retained only if an exact TCR constant sequence was present, and the retained reads were trimmed to 150 nt and grouped according to their 12-nt molecular barcodes. Reads inside each barcode group were sub-clustered using a 15% Levenshtein threshold, and a quality-weighted consensus sequence was constructed for each RNA molecule. Non-functional sequences were discarded, and so were lower-count sequences lying one edit away from another sequence. Based on fitting two negative binomial distributions, any barcode sub-cluster with under 20% of the maximum read count was discarded. In TCRdb, the public reads were trimmed at Q25 with fastp and aligned with MiXCR, with productive beta chains retained. Rows matching on CDR3 protein sequence are summarized as one entry with the most common DNA and genes. The V and J calls and clone size come from TCRdb's table, not from the authors' own analysis. This sample is represented by 400,000 to 600,000 distinct CDR3 sequences; 20% to 25% of them were singletons. About 0.8% of the sample is taken by the ten largest.

The chain employs TRBV5-1 and TRBJ1-1; TRBD1 could be the D gene, as 5 bases match. This receptor was obtained from a human donor in good health. Some libraries in this study had Jurkat cell RNA spiked in. The sample comprised naive CD8+ T cells from blood, with Jurkat cell RNA spiked in. This specimen's cell subset or site label, per the study, means: FACS-sorted CD8+CD4-CCR7+CD45RA+ naive T cells. At the DNA level, the sequence is TGCGCCAGCAGCTTGGCCGTGGGGGTAATGAACACTGAAGCTTTCTTT. Its protein product is CASSLAVGVMNTEAFF.